This T cell receptor (beta chain) was recorded in a study of CD8 T cells in Susac syndrome (dated by TCRdb to between 2018 and 2021). With regard to the full study: Repertoire sequencing was used to test whether CD8+ T cell activation and differentiation in Susac syndrome was antigen driven.

RNA was extracted with the RNeasy kit and roughly 0.5 to 1 ug was reverse transcribed using random hexamers. The immunoSEQ multiplex PCR assay, which covers 54 Vbeta and 13 Jbeta segments, was used to amplify TCR beta CDR3 regions. Bias from PCR amplification was corrected by using a synthetic template baseline for primer optimization and for computational correction. Turning to the authors' computational methods: Only productive sequences were kept, with reads annotated to V, D and J genes according to IMGT and analyzed in immunoSEQ Analyzer. Clonality was computed as one minus Shannon entropy normalized by log2 of the number of productive unique sequences. For each patient and control, public and private clones were evaluated among the 100 most prevalent clones. A clone was defined as Susac-specific if it was absent from the healthy and MS cohorts, from 950 to 1,300 published viral clones and from other ImmuneACCESS disease sequences. TCRdb redid the processing of the public reads, applying fastp at Q25 and MiXCR, and retained in-frame beta chains. Entries that share a CDR3 protein sequence are merged under the most common genes and DNA. TCRdb's processing, not the authors', yielded these V and J calls. The sample profile shows 120,000 or so distinct CDR3 sequences; about 95% of them were found once. Clones ranked in the top ten supply around 0.12% of the sample.

Peripheral blood CD8+ and CD4+ T cells from healthy donors, Susac syndrome patients and multiple sclerosis patients were profiled by high-throughput TCR beta sequencing. Healthy donors were age- and sex-matched controls. Bulk CD8+ and CD4+ T cells were purified magnetically by negative isolation, whereas CD8+ TEMRA cells were enriched by FACS. Blood was drawn into EDTA tubes, processed within 24 hours, and PBMCs were isolated by density gradient centrifugation. PBMCs destined for TCR sequencing were cryopreserved in liquid nitrogen and later thawed in a 37 °C water bath. The sorted or isolated CD4+, CD8+ and CD8+ TEMRA cells had a purity of 90% or higher. With respect to this clonotype: Its antigen remains unidentified. Base qualities are not provided; no much larger clone lies one nucleotide away.

Findings and caveats that apply to the study as a whole: The number of individuals in the TCR sequencing and HLA analysis was recognized as being relatively small.

In the germline V gene (reference sequence), CDR1 corresponds to MNHNY and CDR2 to SVGAGI. Trimming removed 6 bases from V and 0 bases from J, leaving 12 bases between the germline ends. The CDR3 holds 15 amino acids from the cysteine to the phenylalanine. The CDR3 DNA has 45 bases and is translated from base 1. The sequenced material came from CD4+ T cells from PBMCs. In this chain, TRBV6-6 is recombined with TRBJ2-4; the D gene could be either TRBD1 or TRBD2, each agreeing at 5 bases. The receptor was derived from a human donor in good health. Read as DNA, the sequence is TGTGCCAGCAGACCAACGGGGCAAGCCAAAAACATTCAGTACTTC. It specifies CASRPTGQAKNIQYF.